The 32 T cell receptor beta chains listed next were all sequenced from one sample in a study of Tregs in tolerant kidney transplant recipients. Recipients received nonmyeloablative bone marrow transplants from related graft donors, with transient mixed chimerism. Some clones are missing from TCRdb's copy, which holds only in-frame ones; the method was immunoSEQ multiplex PCR. The table records 75,000 to 100,000 clones, 93% of them present only once. Material: CD4+ T cells from blood (PBMCs), obtained 12 months after the transplant. All receptors come from a human patient who received a combined kidney and bone marrow transplant. The graft donor may be the source of some T cells.

V usage is TRBV11-2 and J usage is TRBJ2-5; 8 nucleotides align to TRBD2. The trim removed 5 bases at V and 1 base at J, leaving 9 bases unmatched. Germline V CDR1 and CDR2: SGHAT, FQNNGV. The CDR3 length is 16 residues. This chain's CDR3 is CASSRRTSPSQETQYF. DNA for the CDR3: TGTGCCAGCAGCCGTCGGACTAGCCCCTCCCAAGAGACCCAGTACTTC.

A single count supports this clone. The chain recombines TRBV11-3 with TRBJ2-2; D ambiguous. The germline CDR1 and CDR2 sequences are SGHNT and YENEEA. Deletions cut 1 base from V and 7 bases from J, with 4 bases between. The CDR3 runs to 12 residues. The CDR3 loop is CASSLAGGELFF. The CDR3 DNA is TGTGCCAGCAGCTTAGCGGGCGGGGAGCTGTTTTTT.

V and J are TRBV6-9 and TRBJ1-5; 7 nucleotides line up with TRBD1. The V gene end was trimmed by 6 bases and the J gene end by 2 bases; junction bases not matched to a gene: 13. This CDR3 region has 17 residues. Germline values: CDR1 MNHGY, CDR2 SVAAGI. CDR3 region: CASRAPGQPYCNQPQHF. Here the CDR3 DNA reads TGTGCCAGCAGAGCCCCGGGACAGCCGTATTGCAATCAGCCCCAGCATTTT.

The chain combines TRBV19 with TRBJ1-2; 7 bases line up with TRBD1. CDR3 length: 15 residues. V lost 1 base and J lost 0; bases outside the gene matches: 2. The germline CDR1 and CDR2 sequences are LNHDA and SQIVND (reference sequence). The CDR3 loop is CASSIVTGANYGYTF. Written as DNA, the CDR3 is TGTGCCAGTAGTATAGTTACAGGGGCTAACTATGGCTACACCTTC. The full variable domain, completed using reference TRBV19 and TRBJ1-2, is DGGITQSPKYLFRKEGQNVTLSCEQNLNHDAMYWYRQDPGQGLRLIYYSQIVNDFQKGDIAEGYSVSREKKESFPLTVTSAQKNPTAFYLCASSIVTGANYGYTFGSGTRLTVV.

This clone was observed a single time. This chain links TRBV19 with TRBJ2-5, with unresolved D. Germline CDR1 LNHDA, CDR2 SQIVND (reference sequence). The CDR3 is made up of 14 amino acids. The V end was cut by 2 bases, the J end by 4 bases, with 11 bases between. DNA of the CDR3: TGTGCCAGTAGTATAAAATCAGGTGCAGAGACCCAGTACTTC. Its protein is CASSIKSGAETQYF.

This sequence joins TRBV5-1 and TRBJ2-1, with D tentatively TRBD1 (5 bases). This CDR3 spans 18 amino acids. The V end lost 6 bases, the J end lost 0 bases, and 22 bases lay between the germline ends. CDR1 is SGHRS, CDR2 YFSETQ, per germline. In DNA, the CDR3 is TGCGCCAGCACCCTGGGGCTTCCCGGAGCCCACTCCTACAATGAGCAGTTCTTC. This codes for CASTLGLPGAHSYNEQFF.

The chain has TRBV7-2 and TRBJ2-5; possible D gene TRBD2, 5 bases. Trimming cost V 5 bases and J 1 base, with 11 bases left between them. Germline CDR1 reads SGHTA; CDR2 reads FQGNSA. This CDR3 region has 14 residues. The CDR3 loop is CASSAVDFQETQYF. The CDR3, as DNA: TGTGCCAGCAGCGCCGTGGACTTCCAAGAGACCCAGTACTTC.

The rearrangement joins TRBV30 to TRBJ2-2; no firm D call. CDR3 length equals 16 residues. Trimming cost V 5 bases and J 1 base, with 17 bases left between them. The germline gives CDR1 GTSNPN, CDR2 SVGIG (reference sequence). In nucleotides, the CDR3 is TGTGCCTGGGAACCAGCGCACCCCGTGAACACCGGGGAGCTGTTTTTT. Amino acids: CAWEPAHPVNTGELFF.

This chain uses TRBV4-2 with TRBJ2-7, with 7 bases aligning to TRBD2. In germline, CDR1 is LGHNA, CDR2 YNFKEQ. This CDR3 comprises 15 residues. Trimming cost V 1 base and J 0 bases; bases outside gene matches: 3. The CDR3 loop is CASSQVRGSSYEQYF. The DNA of the CDR3 is TGTGCCAGCAGCCAAGTGCGGGGGAGCTCCTACGAGCAGTACTTC.

The gene calls are TRBV7-3 and TRBJ2-1, with 8 bases fitting TRBD1. The ends lost 4 bases at V and 9 bases at J; junction bases unmatched: 8. The germline V gene has CDR1 SGHTA and CDR2 FQGTGA. This CDR3 spans 14 amino acids. The CDR3 is CASSSDRDSGEQFF. The CDR3 nucleotides are TGTGCCAGCAGCTCGGACAGGGACTCAGGTGAGCAGTTCTTC.

The sample holds one count of this clone. The V call is TRBV10-2, the J call TRBJ2-5, with 11 bases that match TRBD1. The J call may be in error: the DNA end matches TRBJ2-7 better. Germline CDR1 WSHSY, CDR2 SAAADI. This CDR3 contains 17 residues. The CDR3 region has the DNA TGCGCCAGCAGTGAGTCAGGGACAGGGGGGAGCTCCTACGAGCAGTACTTC. This sequence encodes CASSESGTGGSSYEQYF.

This rearrangement joins TRBV30 to TRBJ1-6; tentatively, D is TRBD1 (6 bases). The germline gives CDR1 GTSNPN, CDR2 SVGIG (reference sequence). V lost 5 bases and J 6 bases, leaving 11 bases between the germline ends. This CDR3 region has 13 residues. The CDR3 nucleotides are TGTGCCTGGGGACAGAACGTTAATTCACCCCTCCACTTT. This codes for CAWGQNVNSPLHF.

V usage is TRBV7-6 and J usage is TRBJ2-5, with 8 bases lining up with TRBD2. The CDR3 extends over 15 amino acids. The trim removed 5 bases at V and 2 bases at J, leaving 7 bases unmatched. Germline V gene lookup returns CDR1 SGHVS and CDR2 FNYEAQ. CDR3 bases: TGTGCCAGCAGCCCGAGACTAGCGAGTCAAGAGACCCAGTACTTC. Its translation: CASSPRLASQETQYF.

J is TRBJ1-2 and V is TRBV27, with 8 bases fitting TRBD1. After removal of 6 bases from V and 0 bases from J, the junction contained 6 bases not matched to a gene. Germline V gene sequence: CDR1 MNHEY, CDR2 SMNVEV (reference sequence). CDR3 length equals 15 residues. The CDR3 region has the DNA TGTGCCAGCAGGACGACAGGGGCCGCTAACTATGGCTACACCTTC. It encodes CASRTTGAANYGYTF.

CDR3 region: CASSPLGKDGFTEAFF. The DNA for the CDR3 is TGTGCCAGCAGCCCCCTAGGTAAAGACGGTTTCACTGAAGCTTTCTTT. The V gene is TRBV9, the J gene TRBJ1-1; D is ambiguous. Trimming removed 4 bases at V and 4 bases at J, with 20 bases between. The germline gives CDR1 SGDLS, CDR2 YYNGEE. The CDR3 extends over 16 amino acids.

This sequence joins TRBV9 and TRBJ2-2; 11 bases match TRBD1. The ends lost 2 bases at V and 4 bases at J; junction bases unmatched: 4. CDR1 is SGDLS and CDR2 is YYNGEE in the germline V gene. The CDR3 has 16 residues. The DNA for the CDR3 is TGTGCCAGCAGCGTGGGGGGGACAGGGGGCACCGGGGAGCTGTTTTTT. Protein: CASSVGGTGGTGELFF.

The chain is built from TRBV19 and TRBJ1-5; a possible D gene is TRBD1 (5 bases). Trimming stripped 4 bases from V and 2 bases from J, with 15 bases between. Per germline, CDR1 LNHDA and CDR2 SQIVND (reference sequence). The CDR3 runs 16 residues. The CDR3 is CASSTRRDGRNQPQHF. The CDR3 nucleotides read TGTGCCAGTAGTACCCGGCGGGACGGACGCAATCAGCCCCAGCATTTT.

V and J are TRBV5-1 and TRBJ2-7; D not resolved. CDR3 length: 14 amino acids. The germline gives CDR1 SGHRS, CDR2 YFSETQ. Trimming left V 4 bases short and J 3 bases short, with 14 bases between. The chain's CDR3 is CASSARQGYYEQYF. The CDR3 bases are TGCGCCAGCAGCGCCCGACAAGGATACTACGAGCAGTACTTC. The variable domain in full, completed from reference TRBV5-1 and TRBJ2-7, reads KAGVTQTPRYLIKTRGQQVTLSCSPISGHRSVSWYQQTPGQGLQFLFEYFSETQRNKGNFPGRFSGRQFSNSRSEMNVSTLELGDSALYLCASSARQGYYEQYFGPGTRLTVT.

The chain links TRBV11-2 to TRBJ1-2; possibly TRBD1 for D (5 bases). Germline V gene sequence: CDR1 SGHAT, CDR2 FQNNGV. V was shortened by 1 base and J by 8 bases, with 5 bases between the two germline ends. This CDR3 region has 11 residues. CDR3 amino acids: CASSLGGGYTF. CDR3 nucleotides: TGTGCCAGCAGCTTAGGGGGCGGCTACACCTTC. The whole variable domain, filled in from reference TRBV11-2 and TRBJ1-2, reads EAGVAQSPRYKIIEKRQSVAFWCNPISGHATLYWYQQILGQGPKLLIQFQNNGVVDDSQLPKDRFSAERLKGVDSTLKIQPAKLEDSAVYLCASSLGGGYTFGSGTRLTVV.

The chain combines TRBV2 with TRBJ2-7; tentatively, D is TRBD2 (6 bases). This CDR3 region has 16 residues. Germline-derived CDR1 and CDR2 are SNHLY and FYNNEI. V gave up 5 bases and J gave up 6 bases, with 23 bases separating them. DNA for the CDR3: TGTGCCAGCAGTTGGACTATTCTTCTTATATCAGCCGAGCAGTACTTC. Protein product: CASSWTILLISAEQYF.

The rearrangement uses TRBV18 and TRBJ1-1, with 7 nucleotides matching TRBD1. Germline V gene lookup returns CDR1 KGHSH and CDR2 LQKENI. The CDR3 contains 17 residues. After removal of 3 bases from V and 0 bases from J, the junction contained 10 bases not matched to a gene. The CDR3 sequence is CASSPNQGGKLNTEAFF. The CDR3 nucleotides read TGTGCCAGCTCACCGAACCAGGGGGGTAAACTGAACACTGAAGCTTTCTTT.

J is TRBJ1-2 and V is TRBV7-2, with 8 bases matching TRBD1. The V and J ends lost 5 bases and 7 bases, in that order; junction bases with no gene match: 9. The germline V gene encodes CDR1 SGHTA and CDR2 FQGNSA. CDR3 size: 14 residues. Here the CDR3 DNA reads TGTGCCAGCAGCACGCGGACAGGGCAGGGTGGCTACACCTTC. It specifies CASSTRTGQGGYTF.

The chain is built from TRBV5-6 and TRBJ1-1, with D uncertain. The CDR3 is made up of 15 amino acids. The V gene's germline CDR1 is SGHDT and CDR2 YYEEEE. V dropped 2 bases and J dropped 2 bases, with 13 bases sitting between them. Written as DNA, the CDR3 is TGTGCCAGCAGCTTCTTTGAGGGTGGAAACACTGAAGCTTTCTTT. Amino acid sequence: CASSFFEGGNTEAFF.

This chain uses TRBV9 with TRBJ2-3; TRBD2 matches 7 bases. The germline gives CDR1 SGDLS, CDR2 YYNGEE. The CDR3 is made up of 14 amino acids. Losses at the gene ends were 0 bases for V and 4 bases for J; bases not matched to a gene: 2. CDR3: CASSVGGSPDTQYF. In nucleotides, the CDR3 is TGTGCCAGCAGCGTAGGCGGGAGCCCAGATACGCAGTATTTT.

The chain is built from TRBV18 and TRBJ1-2; D may be TRBD1 (5 bases). The CDR3 has 17 residues. The germline V gene has CDR1 KGHSH and CDR2 LQKENI. Between the trimmed V and J ends, which lost 3 bases and 3 bases, there was a span of 20 bases. DNA of the CDR3: TGTGCCAGCTCACCTTCAGGGTGGGAACCGACGGACTATGGCTACACCTTC. It yields the protein CASSPSGWEPTDYGYTF.

The rearrangement links TRBV6-5 to TRBJ1-1; 7 nucleotides line up with TRBD1. Germline lookup yields CDR1 MNHEY and CDR2 SVGAGI. V dropped 0 bases and J dropped 0; count of bases not matched to a gene: 1. The CDR3 spans 15 residues. This CDR3 is CASSYSGTVNTEAFF. In DNA, the CDR3 is TGTGCCAGCAGTTACTCGGGGACAGTGAACACTGAAGCTTTCTTT.

The rearrangement joins TRBV21-1 to TRBJ2-1; the DNA was not used to check the table's D call, TRBD1. TRBV21-1 is recorded as a pseudogene. This CDR3 has 15 amino acids. The CDR3 coding sequence is TGTGCCAGCAGCAACAGGGTCGTCGGAAGGCTTGAGCAGTTCTTC. Its translation: CASSNRVVGRLEQFF.

The rearrangement links TRBV11-3 to TRBJ2-7; TRBD1 might be the D (6 bases). The CDR3 extends over 12 amino acids. With 5 bases removed from V and 5 bases from J, the gap between germline ends came to 10 bases. The V gene's germline CDR1 is SGHNT and CDR2 YENEEA. The CDR3 protein is CASSQRGNEQYF. CDR3 in DNA: TGTGCCAGCAGCCAAAGGGGGAACGAGCAGTACTTC.

The J gene is TRBJ2-7, the V gene TRBV18; 8 bases align to TRBD1. This CDR3 region has 14 residues. J lost 2 bases, V lost 2 bases, and 2 bases had no gene match. Per the germline V gene, CDR1 is KGHSH and CDR2 is LQKENI. This CDR3 is CASSPGTGAYEQYF. The CDR3 DNA reads TGTGCCAGCTCACCAGGGACAGGTGCCTACGAGCAGTACTTC. The full variable domain, completed using reference TRBV18 and TRBJ2-7, is NAGVMQNPRHLVRRRGQEARLRCSPMKGHSHVYWYRQLPEEGLKFMVYLQKENIIDESGMPKERFSAEFPKEGPSILRIQQVVRGDSAAYFCASSPGTGAYEQYFGPGTRLTVT.

The chain employs TRBV4-3 and TRBJ2-5; D remains unclear. V gave up 1 base and J gave up 2 bases, with 8 bases separating them. CDR1 and CDR2 from the germline V gene are LGHNA and YSLEER. CDR3 length equals 14 residues. CDR3 sequence: CASSQATRQETQYF. The CDR3 coding sequence is TGCGCCAGCAGCCAAGCCACGAGACAAGAGACCCAGTACTTC.

V gene TRBV28 combines with J gene TRBJ2-7; D is possibly TRBD1 (6 bases). The ends were cut back, 3 bases at V and 0 bases at J, with 12 bases in the middle. This CDR3 region has 15 residues. Germline V CDR1 and CDR2: MDHEN, SYDVKM. CDR3 sequence (DNA): TGTGCCAGCAGTTTGGGACACATGAGCTCCTACGAGCAGTACTTC. Translating it yields CASSLGHMSSYEQYF.

The V gene is TRBV2, the J gene TRBJ1-5; D perhaps matches TRBD1 (6 bases). The CDR3 length is 13 residues. Deletions cut 4 bases from V and 5 bases from J, with 9 bases between. Looked up from germline, CDR1 is SNHLY and CDR2 is FYNNEI. The CDR3 nucleotides read TGTGCCAGCAGTGTCTGGGGGCATCAGCCCCAGCATTTT. Translating it yields CASSVWGHQPQHF. The full variable domain, with the rest looked up from reference TRBV2 and TRBJ1-5, is EPEVTQTPSHQVTQMGQEVILRCVPISNHLYFYWYRQILGQKVEFLVSFYNNEISEKSEIFDDQFSVERPDGSNFTLKIRSTKLEDSAMYFCASSVWGHQPQHFGDGTRLSIL.